What follows are 32 T cell receptor beta chains derived from one specimen sequenced in a study of cytomegalovirus exposure and HLA in healthy donors (dated by TCRdb to about 2017). Library creation used the immunoSEQ multiplex PCR assay. A mixture of 60 forward primers for TCR Vbeta segments and 13 reverse primers for TCR Jbeta segments was used in the multiplex PCR. TCRdb holds this immuneACCESS table with in-frame rearrangements only. Some clones are missing; in checked studies, unresolved V genes explain under half, and the rest has no known cause. For this sample there are 80,000 to 130,000 clones; 65% to 90% appear just once. Of the sample, 1.2% is held by the ten largest clones. The sequenced sample was PBMCs. These receptors originate from a young woman in good health and CMV-seronegative.

The chain couples TRBV5-6 to TRBJ2-7; D remains ambiguous. V lost 1 base, J lost 3 bases, and 5 bases lay in between. This CDR3 comprises 12 residues. The germline CDR1 and CDR2 sequences are SGHDT and YYEEEE. The CDR3 is CASSLQLYEQYF. CDR3 DNA sequence: TGTGCCAGCAGCTTGCAACTCTACGAGCAGTACTTC.

This clone was detected only once. This chain joins TRBV4-1 and TRBJ1-2; D possibly corresponds to TRBD1 (6 bases). CDR3 size: 15 residues. V was shortened by 0 bases and J by 1 base, with 9 bases between the two germline ends. CDR1 is MGHRA, CDR2 YSYEKL, per germline. The chain's CDR3 is CASSQDTGINYGYTF. As DNA, the CDR3 is TGCGCCAGCAGCCAAGACACAGGGATTAACTATGGCTACACCTTC.

This clone was detected only once. Germline is not matched at one junction end, which may reflect a read error. This chain uses TRBV27 with TRBJ2-7; TRBD2 matches at 7 bases. This CDR3 comprises 15 residues. From germline, CDR1 is MNHEY and CDR2 SMNVEV (reference sequence). This CDR3 reads CASTLVGGSSYEQYF. CDR3 in DNA: TGTGCCAGCACTTTAGTGGGAGGGAGCTCCTACGAGCAGTACTTC.

The chain links TRBV11-2 to TRBJ1-6; the D gene is possibly TRBD1 (6 bases). The V gene lost 6 bases and the J gene lost 0 bases, with 12 bases spanning the gap. The germline V gene encodes CDR1 SGHAT and CDR2 FQNNGV. This CDR3 region has 16 residues. The CDR3 loop is CASRDRPGSYNSPLHF. The CDR3 coding sequence is TGTGCCAGCAGGGACAGACCTGGCTCCTATAATTCACCCCTCCACTTT.

The chain links TRBV19 to TRBJ1-2, with 7 nucleotides matching TRBD1. The germline V gene has CDR1 LNHDA and CDR2 SQIVND (reference sequence). The CDR3 spans 16 residues. Germline trimming cut 1 base from V and 4 bases from J; bases unmatched to any gene: 9. CDR3 coding DNA: TGTGCCAGTAGTATAGCATCCGGGACAGACATCTATGGCTACACCTTC. Translation: CASSIASGTDIYGYTF.

The chain employs TRBV5-4 and TRBJ2-3; 12 bases match TRBD2. From germline, CDR1 is SGHNT and CDR2 YYREEE (reference sequence). J lost 4 bases, V lost 1 base, and 4 bases had no gene match. CDR3 length: 16 amino acids. CDR3 in amino acids: CASSLRTSGRSDTQYF. For the CDR3, the DNA is TGTGCCAGCAGCTTGCGTACTAGCGGGAGGTCAGATACGCAGTATTTT.

V usage is TRBV5-6 and J usage is TRBJ2-7; TRBD2 might be the D (5 bases). The germline V and J ends were trimmed by 4 bases and 2 bases, with 7 bases remaining between them. Germline assignment: CDR1 SGHDT and CDR2 YYEEEE. The CDR3 contains 12 residues. CDR3 DNA sequence: TGTGCCAGCAGCAGCGGCCCCTACGAGCAGTACTTC. Protein sequence: CASSSGPYEQYF.

This rearrangement joins TRBV4-3 to TRBJ2-2; 11 bases align to TRBD2. Germline CDR1 and CDR2: LGHNA and YSLEER. The V gene end was trimmed by 0 bases and the J gene end by 6 bases; junction bases not matched to a gene: 12. The CDR3 covers 19 residues. CDR3 bases: TGCGCCAGCAGCCAAGAGGCGCACCCCGGACTAGCGGGTGCCGGGGAGCTGTTTTTT. This translates into CASSQEAHPGLAGAGELFF.

The chain links TRBV4-2 to TRBJ2-6, with 12 bases aligning to TRBD2. The CDR3 contains 20 residues. Germline V gene data show CDR1 as LGHNA and CDR2 as YNFKEQ. The junction had 10 bases not matched to a gene; V was cut back by 4 bases and J by 0 bases. CDR3 amino acids: CASSPRTSGMLSSGANVLTF. CDR3 nucleotide sequence: TGTGCCAGCAGCCCTAGGACTAGCGGGATGTTAAGCTCTGGGGCCAACGTCCTGACTTTC.

This sequence joins TRBV6-6 and TRBJ2-1; no clear D. The germline V gene encodes CDR1 MNHNY and CDR2 SVGAGI (reference sequence). V lost 0 bases to trimming and J lost 6 bases, with 15 bases between them. This CDR3 has 16 residues. The CDR3, as DNA: TGTGCCAGCAGTTACTCGTTTAGCCCAGCGACCAATGAGCAGTTCTTC. This codes for CASSYSFSPATNEQFF.

The DNA of the CDR3 is TGTGCCAGCAGCCCGTCCTACGAGCAGTACTTC. Translated, it gives CASSPSYEQYF. The chain uses TRBV7-9 and TRBJ2-7; D remains unclear. This CDR3 has 11 amino acids. The germline V gene has CDR1 SEHNR and CDR2 FQNEAQ (reference sequence). Trimming removed 5 bases at V and 1 base at J, with 3 bases between. Full variable domain (outside the CDR3, taken from reference TRBV7-9 and TRBJ2-7): DTGVSQNPRHKITKRGQNVTFRCDPISEHNRLYWYRQTLGQGPEFLTYFQNEAQLEKSRLLSDRFSAERPKGSFSTLEIQRTEQGDSAMYLCASSPSYEQYFGPGTRLTVT.

J is TRBJ2-4 and V is TRBV7-2, with 9 bases aligning to TRBD1. The V segment lost 5 bases and the J segment 8 bases; nucleotides outside the gene matches: 13. Germline V gene data show CDR1 as SGHTA and CDR2 as FQGNSA. The CDR3 extends over 16 amino acids. Here the CDR3 DNA reads TGTGCCAGCAGCCTGGACAGGGGAGTAGCTAGGGACATTCAGTACTTC. Its translation: CASSLDRGVARDIQYF.

The rearrangement joins TRBV11-2 to TRBJ2-5; TRBD2 agrees at 15 bases. The CDR3 sequence is 18 residues long. CDR1 and CDR2 from the germline V gene are SGHAT and FQNNGV. Losses at the gene ends were 3 bases for V and 1 base for J; bases not matched to a gene: 6. The CDR3 DNA reads TGTGCCAGCAGCTTCGGGACTAGCGGGGGGACATTCCAAGAGACCCAGTACTTC. Residues: CASSFGTSGGTFQETQYF.

V and J are TRBV7-2 and TRBJ1-1, with a possible D match to TRBD1 (5 bases). The CDR3 consists of 15 residues. Germline CDR1 and CDR2: SGHTA and FQGNSA. Trimming shortened V by 3 bases and J by 2 bases, and 13 bases separated the two germline ends. The CDR3 coding sequence is TGTGCCAGCAGCTTGGTCTTGGGGCCAAACACTGAAGCTTTCTTT. This encodes CASSLVLGPNTEAFF.

V and J are TRBV27 and TRBJ2-5; D may be TRBD2 (7 bases). CDR3 length: 12 residues. The germline gives CDR1 MNHEY, CDR2 SMNVEV (reference sequence). Trimming cost V 7 bases and J 4 bases, with 10 bases left between them. CDR3 in amino acids: CASKGGGETQYF. In nucleotides, the CDR3 is TGTGCCAGCAAAGGGGGGGGAGAGACCCAGTACTTC.

The chain combines TRBV6-1 with TRBJ2-7; TRBD2 matches 11 bases. Germline V lookup: CDR1 MNHNS, CDR2 SASEGT. The CDR3 has 13 residues. V lost 11 bases, J lost 0 bases, and 3 bases stayed unmatched. CDR3 protein: CAGGLAASYEQYF. In DNA, the CDR3 is TGTGCCGGGGGACTAGCGGCCTCCTACGAGCAGTACTTC.

The chain is built from TRBV4-1 and TRBJ1-4; D unresolved. CDR1 is MGHRA and CDR2 is YSYEKL in the germline V gene. Trimming left V 4 bases short and J 2 bases short, with 11 bases between. The CDR3 runs to 15 residues. DNA of the CDR3: TGCGCCAGCAGCCTAAAGGGAGGGACTAATGAAAAACTGTTTTTT. The encoded protein is CASSLKGGTNEKLFF.

This sequence joins TRBV19 and TRBJ2-5; D is unresolved. The V end lost 3 bases, the J end lost 1 base, and 12 bases lay between the germline ends. The CDR3 extends over 15 amino acids. Germline V gives CDR1 LNHDA, CDR2 SQIVND (reference sequence). This CDR3 reads CASSITQLPQETQYF. The CDR3 DNA is TGTGCCAGTAGTATCACCCAACTTCCCCAAGAGACCCAGTACTTC.

DNA for the CDR3: TGTGCCAGCAGCCCGGACATATTAGGGGCCTACGAGCAGTACTTC. Protein: CASSPDILGAYEQYF. The rearrangement links TRBV5-5 to TRBJ2-7; TRBD1 is a possible D gene (5 bases). V lost 4 bases and J lost 2, with 16 bases in between. Germline CDR1 is SGHKS and CDR2 is YYEKEE (reference sequence). The CDR3 extends over 15 amino acids. The whole variable domain, remainder taken from reference TRBV5-5 and TRBJ2-7, is DAGVTQSPTHLIKTRGQQVTLRCSPISGHKSVSWYQQVLGQGPQFIFQYYEKEERGRGNFPDRFSARQFPNYSSELNVNALLLGDSALYLCASSPDILGAYEQYFGPGTRLTVT.

The chain is built from TRBV4-3 and TRBJ1-3, with 12 bases identical to TRBD1. V shed 2 bases and J 4 bases; nucleotides not matched to a gene: 12. The CDR3 is made up of 19 amino acids. From germline, CDR1 is LGHNA and CDR2 YSLEER. The CDR3 coding sequence is TGCGCCAGCAGCCAACCTACCGGGACAGGGGGCTCTGGGGGAAACACCATATATTTT. The encoded protein is CASSQPTGTGGSGGNTIYF.

CDR3: CASSLEVAESYNEQFF. In DNA, the CDR3 is TGTGCCAGCAGCTTAGAGGTAGCGGAAAGCTACAATGAGCAGTTCTTC. This sequence joins TRBV7-6 and TRBJ2-1; perhaps TRBD2 as D (6 bases). Germline loops: CDR1 SGHVS, CDR2 FNYEAQ. CDR3 length: 16 amino acids. V was clipped by 1 base and J by 3 bases, with 13 bases between them. The full variable domain, in which reference TRBV7-6 and TRBJ2-1 provide the parts outside the CDR3, is GAGVSQSPRYKVTKRGQDVALRCDPISGHVSLYWYRQALGQGPEFLTYFNYEAQQDKSGLPNDRFSAERPEGSISTLTIQRTEQRDSAMYRCASSLEVAESYNEQFFGPGTRLTVL.

This clone has only one observation. This CDR3 reads CASSELSGEGEAFF. The CDR3 nucleotides are TGTGCCAGCAGTGAACTCTCAGGGGAGGGGGAAGCTTTCTTT. This chain joins TRBV6-1 and TRBJ1-1; the D gene is possibly TRBD1 (6 bases). Trimming took 2 bases from V and 8 from J, leaving 15 bases between them. The CDR3 has 14 residues. Germline V gene lookup returns CDR1 MNHNS and CDR2 SASEGT.

The rearrangement links TRBV19 to TRBJ1-5; D gene unclear. V lost 3 bases, J lost 6 bases, and 12 bases lay in between. The CDR3 consists of 14 residues. Germline CDR1 LNHDA, CDR2 SQIVND (reference sequence). CDR3 residues: CASSIIQPGQPQHF. The CDR3 DNA reads TGTGCCAGTAGTATTATACAGCCAGGTCAGCCCCAGCATTTT.

The chain recombines TRBV28 with TRBJ2-1; no firm D call. Trimming removed 5 bases at V and 5 bases at J, with 10 bases between. Germline-derived CDR1 and CDR2 are MDHEN and SYDVKM. The CDR3 contains 13 residues. CDR3 nucleotide sequence: TGTGCCAGCAGTCCCCCCCTTGACAATGAGCAGTTCTTC. This sequence encodes CASSPPLDNEQFF.

The chain uses TRBV7-2 and TRBJ2-3; 7 positions agree with TRBD2. The V gene's germline CDR1 is SGHTA and CDR2 FQGNSA. This CDR3 is built from 17 residues. The V and J ends lost 2 bases and 4 bases, in that order; junction bases with no gene match: 12. This chain's CDR3 is CASSLWGRGEISDTQYF. The CDR3 region has the DNA TGTGCCAGCAGCTTATGGGGACGGGGGGAAATCTCAGATACGCAGTATTTT.

To note about this clone: The germline gene is not matched at one end of the junction; a read error may be the cause. The V call is TRBV7-9, the J call TRBJ1-2, with unresolved D. The germline CDR1 and CDR2 sequences are SEHNR and FQNEAQ (reference sequence). This CDR3 is 13 amino acids long. CDR3 nucleotide sequence: TGTTCCAGCAGCCTCGGGGAGCTCCGGGGCTACACCTTC. It codes for CSSSLGELRGYTF.

This chain links TRBV19 with TRBJ1-5; perhaps TRBD1 as D (5 bases). There are 15 residues in the CDR3. Germline-derived CDR1 and CDR2 are LNHDA and SQIVND (reference sequence). Trimming removed 7 bases at V and 4 bases at J, with 17 bases between. This chain's CDR3 is CASISKGAGNQPQHF. The CDR3 region has the DNA TGTGCCAGTATTTCAAAGGGCGCAGGGAATCAGCCCCAGCATTTT.

The CDR3 loop reads CASSPGLADLAKNIQYF. Written as DNA, the CDR3 is TGTGCCAGTAGCCCGGGACTAGCGGACTTAGCCAAAAACATTCAGTACTTC. This chain connects TRBV19 to TRBJ2-4, with TRBD2 identical over 11 bases. V shed 6 bases and J 0 bases; nucleotides not matched to a gene: 7. The germline V gene encodes CDR1 LNHDA and CDR2 SQIVND (reference sequence). This CDR3 has 17 residues.

The J gene is TRBJ2-5, the V gene TRBV7-2; no clear D. From germline, CDR1 is SGHTA and CDR2 FQGNSA. Between the trimmed V and J ends, which lost 1 base and 2 bases, there was a span of 14 bases. The CDR3 loop spans 16 amino acids. In DNA form, the CDR3 reads TGTGCCAGCAGCTTAGATGTAGAGAACGGGCAAGAGACCCAGTACTTC. Its protein is CASSLDVENGQETQYF.

This chain connects TRBV10-2 to TRBJ2-5; the match to TRBD2 covers 8 bases. The CDR3 totals 15 residues. The junction had 8 bases not matched to a gene; V was cut back by 6 bases and J by 2 bases. CDR1 is WSHSY and CDR2 is SAAADI in the germline V gene. The CDR3 DNA reads TGCGCCAGCAGACGAGGGCGGGGGGAACAAGAGACCCAGTACTTC. As protein: CASRRGRGEQETQYF.

V gene TRBV4-3 combines with J gene TRBJ2-5; weak D call: TRBD1 (7 bases). Germline values: CDR1 LGHNA, CDR2 YSLEER. The length of the CDR3 is 18 residues. Trimming stripped 0 bases from V and 2 bases from J, with 19 bases between. The CDR3 sequence is CASSQDWGKTGRQETQYF. The DNA of the CDR3 is TGCGCCAGCAGCCAAGACTGGGGAAAGACAGGGAGGCAAGAGACCCAGTACTTC.

In its sample, this clone was seen once. The V gene is TRBV15, the J gene TRBJ1-2; D remains ambiguous. The germline V gene has CDR1 LNHNV and CDR2 YYDKDF (reference sequence). Trimming cost V 1 base and J 3 bases, with 6 bases left between them. The length of the CDR3 is 13 residues. This chain's CDR3 is CATSRGEDYGYTF. For the CDR3, the DNA is TGTGCCACCAGCAGAGGAGAAGACTATGGCTACACCTTC.